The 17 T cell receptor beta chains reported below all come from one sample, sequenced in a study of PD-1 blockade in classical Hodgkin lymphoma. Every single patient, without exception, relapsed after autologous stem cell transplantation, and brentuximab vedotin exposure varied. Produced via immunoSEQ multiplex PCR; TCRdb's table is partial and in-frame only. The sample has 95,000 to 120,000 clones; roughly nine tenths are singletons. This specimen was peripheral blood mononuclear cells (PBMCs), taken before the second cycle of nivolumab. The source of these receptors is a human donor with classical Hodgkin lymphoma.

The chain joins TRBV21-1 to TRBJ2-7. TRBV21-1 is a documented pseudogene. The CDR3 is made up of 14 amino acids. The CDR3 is CASSKGPGPYEQYF. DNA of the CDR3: TGTGCCAGCAGCAAGGGACCGGGTCCCTACGAGCAGTACTTC.

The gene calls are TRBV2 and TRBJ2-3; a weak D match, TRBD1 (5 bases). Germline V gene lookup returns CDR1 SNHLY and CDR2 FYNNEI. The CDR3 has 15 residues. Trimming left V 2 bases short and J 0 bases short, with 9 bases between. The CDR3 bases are TGTGCCAGCAGTGAAAGGACACCCAGCACAGATACGCAGTATTTT. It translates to CASSERTPSTDTQYF.

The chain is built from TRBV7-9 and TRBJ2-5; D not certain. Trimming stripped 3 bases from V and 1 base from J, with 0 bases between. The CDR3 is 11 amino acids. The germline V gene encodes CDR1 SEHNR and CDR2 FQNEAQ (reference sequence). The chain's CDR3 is CASSFQETQYF. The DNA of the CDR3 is TGTGCCAGCAGCTTCCAAGAGACCCAGTACTTC.

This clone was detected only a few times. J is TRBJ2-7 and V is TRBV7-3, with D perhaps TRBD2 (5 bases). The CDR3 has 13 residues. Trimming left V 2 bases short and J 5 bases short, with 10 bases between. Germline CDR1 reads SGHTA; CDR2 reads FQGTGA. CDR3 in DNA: TGTGCCAGCAGCTTAGTTTTCGGGGACGAGCAGTACTTC. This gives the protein CASSLVFGDEQYF. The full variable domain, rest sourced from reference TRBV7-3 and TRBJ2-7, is GAGVSQTPSNKVTEKGKYVELRCDPISGHTALYWYRQSLGQGPEFLIYFQGTGAADDSGLPNDRFFAVRPEGSVSTLKIQRTERGDSAVYLCASSLVFGDEQYFGPGTRLTVT.

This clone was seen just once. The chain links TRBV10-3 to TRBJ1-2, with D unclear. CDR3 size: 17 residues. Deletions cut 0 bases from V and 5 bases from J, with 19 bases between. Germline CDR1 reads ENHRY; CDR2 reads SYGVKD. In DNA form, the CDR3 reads TGTGCCATCAGTGAGTCGTCTCTCCGCATGACACCTTATGGCTACACCTTC. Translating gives CAISESSLRMTPYGYTF.

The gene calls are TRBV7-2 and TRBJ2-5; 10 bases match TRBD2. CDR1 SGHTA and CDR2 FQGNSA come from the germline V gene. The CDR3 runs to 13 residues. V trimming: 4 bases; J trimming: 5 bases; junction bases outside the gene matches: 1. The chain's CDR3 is CASSSGLAETQYF. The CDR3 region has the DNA TGTGCCAGCAGCTCGGGACTAGCGGAGACCCAGTACTTC.

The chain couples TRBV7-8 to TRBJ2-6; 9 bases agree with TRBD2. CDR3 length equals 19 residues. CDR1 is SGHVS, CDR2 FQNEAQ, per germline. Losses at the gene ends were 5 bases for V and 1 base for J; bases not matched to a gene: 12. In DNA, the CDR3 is TGTGCCAGCAGCCTCTTAATAGCGGGAGTCTGGTCTGGGGCCAACGTCCTGACTTTC. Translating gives CASSLLIAGVWSGANVLTF.

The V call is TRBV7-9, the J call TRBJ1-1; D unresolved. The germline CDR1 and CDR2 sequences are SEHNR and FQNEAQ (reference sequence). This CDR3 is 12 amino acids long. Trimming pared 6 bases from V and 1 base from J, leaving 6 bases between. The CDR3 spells CASRGGNTEAFF. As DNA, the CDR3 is TGTGCCAGCAGAGGAGGGAACACTGAAGCTTTCTTT.

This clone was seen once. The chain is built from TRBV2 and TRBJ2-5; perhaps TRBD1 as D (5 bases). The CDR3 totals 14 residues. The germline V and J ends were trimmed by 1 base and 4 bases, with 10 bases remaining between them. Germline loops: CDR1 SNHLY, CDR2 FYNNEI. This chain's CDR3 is CASSEGPGRETQYF. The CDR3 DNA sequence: TGTGCCAGCAGTGAAGGGCCAGGGCGAGAGACCCAGTACTTC.

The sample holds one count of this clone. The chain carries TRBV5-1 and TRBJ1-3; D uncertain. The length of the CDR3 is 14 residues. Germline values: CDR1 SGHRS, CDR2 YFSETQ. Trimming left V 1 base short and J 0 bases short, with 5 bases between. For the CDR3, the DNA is TGCGCCAGCAGCTTGTCGCTCTCTGGAAACACCATATATTTT. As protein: CASSLSLSGNTIYF.

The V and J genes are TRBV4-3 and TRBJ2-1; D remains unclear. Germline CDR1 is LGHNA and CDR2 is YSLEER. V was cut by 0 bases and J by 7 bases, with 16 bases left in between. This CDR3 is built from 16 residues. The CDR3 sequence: CASSQDWRGVGNEQFF. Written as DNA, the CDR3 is TGCGCCAGCAGCCAAGATTGGCGCGGAGTTGGAAATGAGCAGTTCTTC.

In DNA form, the CDR3 reads TGCGCCAGCAGCTTGGGGGCCCGGAGCGGGATCTTTTCAGATGCGCAGTACTTC. It codes for CASSLGARSGIFSDAQYF. The genes are TRBV5-1 and TRBJ2-7, with TRBD2 identical over 7 bases. V shed 0 bases, J shed 9 bases, and the junction held 21 bases outside the gene matches. Germline CDR1 is SGHRS and CDR2 is YFSETQ. The CDR3 has 18 residues.

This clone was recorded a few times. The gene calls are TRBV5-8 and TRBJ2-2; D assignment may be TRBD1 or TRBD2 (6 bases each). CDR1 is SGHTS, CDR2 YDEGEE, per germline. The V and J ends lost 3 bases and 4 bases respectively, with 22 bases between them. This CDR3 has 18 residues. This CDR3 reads CASSSRGPWPGFTGELFF. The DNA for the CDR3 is TGTGCCAGCAGCTCCCGGGGGCCTTGGCCAGGGTTCACCGGGGAGCTGTTTTTT.

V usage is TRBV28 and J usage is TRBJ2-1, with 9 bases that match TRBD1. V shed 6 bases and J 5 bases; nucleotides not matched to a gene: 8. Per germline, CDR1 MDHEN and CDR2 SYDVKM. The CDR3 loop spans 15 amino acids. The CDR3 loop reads CASSPPGTGNNEQFF. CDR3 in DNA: TGTGCCAGCAGCCCTCCCGGGACAGGGAACAATGAGCAGTTCTTC.

CDR3: CASSLDRTGADTGELFF. CDR3 sequence (DNA): TGTGCCAGCAGCTTAGATCGGACAGGGGCTGACACCGGGGAGCTGTTTTTT. The chain joins TRBV11-3 to TRBJ2-2, with 9 bases identical to TRBD1. The CDR3 consists of 17 residues. V gave up 0 bases and J gave up 3 bases; unmatched junction bases: 5. Germline loops: CDR1 SGHNT, CDR2 YENEEA.

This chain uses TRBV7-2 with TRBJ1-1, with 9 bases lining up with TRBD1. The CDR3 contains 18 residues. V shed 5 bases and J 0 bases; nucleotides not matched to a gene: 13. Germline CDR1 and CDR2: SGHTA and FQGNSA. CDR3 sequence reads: CASSTRQGGMWMNTEAFF. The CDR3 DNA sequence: TGTGCCAGCAGCACACGACAGGGGGGGATGTGGATGAACACTGAAGCTTTCTTT.

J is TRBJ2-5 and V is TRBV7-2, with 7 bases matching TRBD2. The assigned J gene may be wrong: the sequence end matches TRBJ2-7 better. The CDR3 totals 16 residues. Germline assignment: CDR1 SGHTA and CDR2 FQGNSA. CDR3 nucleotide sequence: TGTGCCAGCAGCCCATGGAGCGGGATTAACTCATACGAGCAGTACTTC. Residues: CASSPWSGINSYEQYF.